A few counts support the clone carrying this T cell receptor beta chain. The antigen is unknown. V shed 2 bases, J shed 7 bases, and the junction held 8 bases outside the gene matches. The CDR3 sequence is 15 residues long. Germline CDR1 is MDHEN and CDR2 is SYDVKM. Using RNA transcripts as the source, TCR beta CDR3 regions were amplified. The HTBI set primed first-round TCR CDR3 RT-PCR. A single record per CDR3 protein comes from TCRdb applying MiXCR to the multiplex PCR reads. The profile shows some 550,000 distinct CDR3 sequences, around 20% of them singletons. This record comes from a study of T cells in Graves' hyperthyroidism and ophthalmopathy. Notes on the study in general: Most thyroid clonotypes with frequency above 0.001 were detected in blood.

Together with thyroid ultrasound, orbital computed tomography, serum thyroxine and TRAb, clinical symptoms were used for diagnoses. The rearrangement links TRBV28 to TRBJ1-5; 7 bases match TRBD1. This clonotype originated in a man aged 18 to 29 with Graves' hyperthyroidism. Specimen: blood. The CDR3: CASSLLGGAEQPQHF. The CDR3 DNA follows: TGTGCCAGCAGTTTACTAGGGGGCGCGGAGCAGCCCCAGCATTTT.